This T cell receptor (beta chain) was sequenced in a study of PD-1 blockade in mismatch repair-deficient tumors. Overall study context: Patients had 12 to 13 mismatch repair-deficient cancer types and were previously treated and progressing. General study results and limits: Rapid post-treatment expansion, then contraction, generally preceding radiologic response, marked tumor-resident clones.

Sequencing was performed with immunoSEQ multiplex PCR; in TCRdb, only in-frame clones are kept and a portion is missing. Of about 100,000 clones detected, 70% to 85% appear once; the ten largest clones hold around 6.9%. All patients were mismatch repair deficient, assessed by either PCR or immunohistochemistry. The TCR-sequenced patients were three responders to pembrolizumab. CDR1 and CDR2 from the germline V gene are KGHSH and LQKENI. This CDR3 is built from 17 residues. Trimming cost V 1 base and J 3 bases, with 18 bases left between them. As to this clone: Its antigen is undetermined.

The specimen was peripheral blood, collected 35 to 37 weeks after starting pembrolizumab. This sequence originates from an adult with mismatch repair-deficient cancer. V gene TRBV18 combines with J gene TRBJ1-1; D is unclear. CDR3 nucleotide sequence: TGTGCCAGCTCACCACGGACCCAGGAGGTTGGTGACACTGAAGCTTTCTTT. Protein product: CASSPRTQEVGDTEAFF.